What follows is one T cell receptor beta chain and its context. TCRB transcripts that were expressed got sequenced, as all of the isolated RNA had been reverse transcribed. Sequencing of naive, central memory and regulatory T cell samples gave an average of around 3.5 million reads. Method: immunoSEQ multiplex PCR; TCRdb's copy keeps in-frame clones and lacks some. The sample shows 400,000 to 500,000 clones, over 11% of them seen only once. The data were taken from a study of beta chain features in type 1 diabetes. V was trimmed by 5 bases and J by 8 bases, leaving 13 bases between them. Germline loops: CDR1 SEHNR, CDR2 FQNEAQ (reference sequence). This CDR3 contains 13 residues. Via CD45RO/CCR7/CD25/CD127/CD95/CD27, cells of the CD4+ naive, central memory, regulatory and stem cell-like memory subsets were sorted.

The receptor's source is a man aged 25 to 45 in good health. V and J are TRBV7-9 and TRBJ2-1; D not certain. Sequences were obtained from naive CD4+ T cells from blood. The CDR3 nucleotides read TGTGCCAGCAGCCAACAAAACACGGATGAGCAGTTCTTC. This translates into CASSQQNTDEQFF.